The T cell receptor (beta chain) under discussion was sequenced for a study of control samples from healthy donors and cancer patients. CDR1 SNHLY and CDR2 FYNNEI come from the germline V gene. The CDR3 runs 13 residues. The ends lost 6 bases at V and 4 bases at J; junction bases unmatched: 3. The data were produced by immunoSEQ multiplex PCR, yet TCRdb's version contains in-frame clones alone and is incomplete. The sample lists about 48,000 clones, about 94% seen once, with roughly a quarter in the top ten. The sequence came from a woman in her fifties or sixties with head and neck cancer. V is TRBV2 and J is TRBJ1-1; 9 bases map to TRBD1. What was sequenced was PBMCs. The DNA of the CDR3 is TGTGCCAGCAGGGACAGGGGAAGCACTGAAGCTTTCTTT. It specifies CASRDRGSTEAFF. The whole variable domain, remainder taken from reference TRBV2 and TRBJ1-1, is EPEVTQTPSHQVTQMGQEVILRCVPISNHLYFYWYRQILGQKVEFLVSFYNNEISEKSEIFDDQFSVERPDGSNFTLKIRSTKLEDSAMYFCASRDRGSTEAFFGQGTRLTVV.